This T cell receptor (beta chain) was identified during a study of T cells in Graves' hyperthyroidism and ophthalmopathy. Study-level points and caveats: It was a median about 6 months before onset that the model predicted ophthalmopathy. Clonotypes that were expanded in thyroid above 0.001 mostly appeared in blood too. Ophthalmopathy and stable hyperthyroidism were told apart by a 13 V-J model.

This clonotype was detected a few times. Its antigen is not identified. RNA transcripts gave rise to amplified TCR beta CDR3 regions. Researchers ran a first-round RT-PCR on the TCR CDR3 using the HTBI primer set. TCRdb re-called the multiplex PCR reads with MiXCR, one entry per CDR3 protein. The data show 95,000 to 110,000 distinct CDR3 sequences, approximately 16% seen once. Exclusions: uncontrolled infection, other autoimmune disease, pregnancy, lactation. The CDR3 runs 13 residues. From germline, CDR1 is ENHRY and CDR2 SYGVKD. V lost 11 bases to trimming and J lost 1 base; unmatched junction nucleotides: 6.

Sequencing input: blood. The receptor's source is a woman aged 45-59 years with Graves' hyperthyroidism. This chain joins TRBV10-3 and TRBJ1-1; 8 bases map to TRBD1. As DNA, the CDR3 is TGTGCCTCCGGGGACAGGTGGAACACTGAAGCTTTCTTT. Encoded protein: CASGDRWNTEAFF.